The entry that follows covers one TCR beta chain sequence. This entry is derived from a study of blood T cell repertoires in COVID-19. Study information: Nucleic acid was either cDNA or gDNA, and it came from T cells, B-cell-depleted T cells, or PBMCs.

Germline assignment: CDR1 GTSNPN and CDR2 SVGIG (reference sequence). The CDR3 loop spans 19 amino acids. V shed 1 base and J 1 base; nucleotides not matched to a gene: 8. Generated by immunoSEQ multiplex PCR, the TCRdb table keeps only in-frame clones and is missing some. Of about 170,000 clones in the sample, around nine tenths are singletons; the top ten hold approximately 3.5%. V usage is TRBV30 and J usage is TRBJ2-3; 16 bases map to TRBD2. The sample taken for sequencing was peripheral blood. The receptor comes from a man between 65 and 80 years old with acute or convalescent COVID-19. The CDR3 DNA is TGTGCCTGGAGTGAGGGACTAGCGGGAGGGTTTCGGGGCACAGATACGCAGTATTTT. This gives the protein CAWSEGLAGGFRGTDTQYF.